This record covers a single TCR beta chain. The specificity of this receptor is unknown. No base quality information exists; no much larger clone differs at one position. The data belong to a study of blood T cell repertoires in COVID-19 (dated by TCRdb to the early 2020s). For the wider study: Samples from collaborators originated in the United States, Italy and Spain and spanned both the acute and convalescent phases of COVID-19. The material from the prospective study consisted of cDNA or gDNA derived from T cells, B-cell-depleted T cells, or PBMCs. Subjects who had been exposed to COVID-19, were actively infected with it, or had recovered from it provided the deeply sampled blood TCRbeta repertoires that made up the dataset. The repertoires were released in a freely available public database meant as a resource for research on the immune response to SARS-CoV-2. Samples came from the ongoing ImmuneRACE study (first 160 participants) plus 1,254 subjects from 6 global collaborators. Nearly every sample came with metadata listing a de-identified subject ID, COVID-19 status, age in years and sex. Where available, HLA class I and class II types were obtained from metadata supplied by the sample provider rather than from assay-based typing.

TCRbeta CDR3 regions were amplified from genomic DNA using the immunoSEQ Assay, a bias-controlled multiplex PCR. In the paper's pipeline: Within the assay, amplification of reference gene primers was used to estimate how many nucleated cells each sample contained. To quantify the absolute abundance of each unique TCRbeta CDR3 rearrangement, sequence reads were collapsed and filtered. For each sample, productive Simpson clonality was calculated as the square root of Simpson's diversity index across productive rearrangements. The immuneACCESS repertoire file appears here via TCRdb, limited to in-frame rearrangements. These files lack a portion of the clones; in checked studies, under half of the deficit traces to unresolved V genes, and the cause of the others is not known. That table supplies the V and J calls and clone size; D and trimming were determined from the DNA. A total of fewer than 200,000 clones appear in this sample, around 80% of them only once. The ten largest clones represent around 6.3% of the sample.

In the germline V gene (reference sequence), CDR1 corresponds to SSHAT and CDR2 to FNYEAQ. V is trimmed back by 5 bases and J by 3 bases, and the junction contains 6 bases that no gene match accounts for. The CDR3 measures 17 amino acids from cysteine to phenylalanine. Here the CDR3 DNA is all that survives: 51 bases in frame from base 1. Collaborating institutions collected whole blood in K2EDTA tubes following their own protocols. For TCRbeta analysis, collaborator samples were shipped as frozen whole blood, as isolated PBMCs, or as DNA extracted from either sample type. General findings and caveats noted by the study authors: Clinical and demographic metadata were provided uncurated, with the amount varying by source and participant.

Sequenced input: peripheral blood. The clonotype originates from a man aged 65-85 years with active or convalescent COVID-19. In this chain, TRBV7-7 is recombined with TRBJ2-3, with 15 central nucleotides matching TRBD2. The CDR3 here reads CASSTGLAGGGTDTQYF. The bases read TGTGCCAGCAGCACGGGACTAGCGGGGGGCGGGACAGATACGCAGTATTTT.